Shown below are 25 T cell receptor beta chains from a single sample sequenced in a study of HIV-infected patients and healthy controls. MiXCR, applied by TCRdb to the 5' RACE reads, yields one record per CDR3 protein. The data hold roughly 18,000 distinct CDR3 sequences, with roughly a fifth observed a single time. The sequenced sample was CD8+ T cells from blood. The receptors shown here come from a human donor in good health.

The gene calls are TRBV7-8 and TRBJ2-4, with D possibly being TRBD1 or TRBD2 (5 bases each). Deletions cut 3 bases from V and 15 bases from J, with 21 bases between. CDR3 size: 14 residues. The germline V gene has CDR1 SGHVS and CDR2 FQNEAQ. The CDR3 reads CASSLGVAGARGYF. CDR3 DNA: TGTGCCAGCAGCTTGGGAGTCGCCGGGGCCCGGGGGTACTTC.

Ten or more counts support this clonotype. V gene TRBV6-6 combines with J gene TRBJ1-2, with TRBD1 identical over 8 bases. The CDR3 spans 13 residues. J was trimmed by 5 bases and V by 8 bases; bases with no gene match: 7. Germline V lookup: CDR1 MNHNY, CDR2 SVGAGI (reference sequence). The CDR3 coding sequence is TGTGCCAGCCTCTCAGGGGGCGGATATGGCTACACCTTC. Protein product: CASLSGGGYGYTF.

This clonotype was seen many times. The gene calls are TRBV2 and TRBJ2-1, with 10 bases that match TRBD2. The CDR3 runs 15 residues. Trimming removed 1 base from V and 8 bases from J; junction bases left unmatched: 5. Germline lookup yields CDR1 SNHLY and CDR2 FYNNEI. The CDR3 spells CASSEGGTSEDEQFF. CDR3 coding DNA: TGTGCCAGCAGTGAAGGGGGGACTAGCGAAGATGAGCAGTTCTTC.

This clonotype occurred a few times. In nucleotides, the CDR3 is TGTGCCAGCAGCTTGGCACCAATTTCTAGCGGGGGATACATCGGGGACACAGATACGCAGTATTTT. Translating gives CASSLAPISSGGYIGDTDTQYF. V gene TRBV5-8 combines with J gene TRBJ2-3; 10 bases align to TRBD2. V lost 0 bases and J lost 2; bases outside the gene matches: 21. Germline CDR1 SGHTS, CDR2 YDEGEE. The CDR3 has 22 residues.

The genes are TRBV7-9 and TRBJ2-5; 14 bases align to TRBD2. Trimming cost V 4 bases and J 3 bases; bases outside gene matches: 4. CDR1 and CDR2 (germline): SEHNR, FQNEAQ (reference sequence). This CDR3 is 16 amino acids long. The CDR3 loop is CASSSRLAGGKETQYF. CDR3 sequence (DNA): TGTGCCAGCAGCTCGAGACTAGCGGGGGGGAAAGAGACCCAGTACTTC.

Only a few counts were recorded for this clonotype. The chain is built from TRBV5-5 and TRBJ2-7; D possibly uses TRBD1 or TRBD2 (5 bases each). Trimming took off 0 bases at V and 2 bases at J, with 9 bases between the two ends. The germline V gene has CDR1 SGHKS and CDR2 YYEKEE (reference sequence). The CDR3 sequence is 14 residues long. The CDR3 DNA reads as TGTGCCAGCAGCTTGGGGGACGGAGCCTACGAGCAGTACTTC. It encodes CASSLGDGAYEQYF.

This clonotype was seen only a few times. V gene TRBV6-5 combines with J gene TRBJ2-7, with D tentatively TRBD1 (6 bases). The ends were cut back, 2 bases at V and 4 bases at J, with 15 bases in the middle. There are 15 residues in the CDR3. CDR1 is MNHEY and CDR2 is SVGAGI in the germline V gene. The CDR3 spells CASSYRSTGSYEQYF. Written as DNA, the CDR3 is TGTGCCAGCAGTTACCGTTCAACAGGGTCATACGAGCAGTACTTC.

The gene calls are TRBV7-9 and TRBJ2-3, with D unclear. Deletions cut 0 bases from V and 4 bases from J, with 11 bases between. Germline CDR1 reads SEHNR; CDR2 reads FQNEAQ (reference sequence). This CDR3 has 15 residues. In DNA, the CDR3 is TGTGCCAGCAGCTTAGCCGCTAGGACGTCAGATACGCAGTATTTT. This codes for CASSLAARTSDTQYF.

This clonotype was counted only a few times. This chain uses TRBV20-1 with TRBJ1-5, with D possibly matching TRBD1 (5 bases). The CDR3 consists of 15 residues. The V end was cut by 5 bases, the J end by 4 bases, with 18 bases between. Looked up from germline, CDR1 is DFQATT and CDR2 is SNEGSKA (reference sequence). In DNA, the CDR3 is TGCAGTGCTCTGCAGCCAGGGTTTGGTAATCAGCCCCAGCATTTT. This encodes CSALQPGFGNQPQHF.

This clonotype was seen a handful of times. The genes are TRBV7-4 and TRBJ2-7, with D maybe TRBD1 (6 bases). Per the germline V gene, CDR1 is SGHVT and CDR2 is SQSDAQ. Deletions cut 5 bases from V and 3 bases from J, with 11 bases between. This CDR3 is 13 amino acids long. The CDR3 sequence: CASSLNRDYEQYF. The CDR3, as DNA: TGTGCCAGCAGCCTCAACAGGGACTACGAGCAGTACTTC.

The chain has TRBV7-3 and TRBJ2-2; no definite D call. Germline loops: CDR1 SGHTA, CDR2 FQGTGA. CDR3 length: 12 residues. V was cut by 5 bases and J by 8 bases, with 9 bases left in between. CDR3 sequence (DNA): TGTGCCAGCAGCCCACACCCTGGGGAGCTGTTTTTT. Translating it yields CASSPHPGELFF.

The chain is built from TRBV6-5 and TRBJ1-1, with D possibly matching TRBD1 (6 bases). There are 17 residues in the CDR3. The germline V and J ends were trimmed by 0 bases and 0 bases, with 14 bases remaining between them. CDR1 and CDR2 from the germline V gene are MNHEY and SVGAGI. This CDR3 is CASSYSMGAGMNTEAFF. The CDR3 bases are TGTGCCAGCAGTTACTCGATGGGGGCGGGTATGAACACTGAAGCTTTCTTT.

Within the sample, this clonotype is large. J is TRBJ1-2 and V is TRBV7-9, with a possible D match to TRBD1 (5 bases). The CDR3 is 15 residues long. CDR1 and CDR2 from the germline V gene are SEHNR and FQNEAQ (reference sequence). Trimming stripped 5 bases from V and 2 bases from J, with 15 bases between. CDR3 nucleotide sequence: TGTGCCAGCAGCCCCTGGGACTACCAGAACTATGGCTACACCTTC. Encoded protein: CASSPWDYQNYGYTF.

This clonotype was detected a few times. CDR3 in amino acids: CASSLGVVIEQYF. The CDR3 bases are TGTGCCAGCAGTTTAGGGGTCGTTATCGAGCAGTACTTC. The J gene is TRBJ2-7, the V gene TRBV12-3 or TRBV12-4, with unresolved D. CDR3 length: 13 amino acids. Trimming shortened V by 1 base and J by 6 bases, and 10 bases separated the two germline ends.

V usage is TRBV4-1 and J usage is TRBJ1-5; 10 positions agree with TRBD1. The CDR3 is made up of 18 amino acids. Germline values: CDR1 MGHRA, CDR2 YSYEKL. V was clipped by 0 bases and J by 7 bases; unmatched bases: 12. The CDR3 region is CASSQDPTGGMAGQPQHF. In DNA form, the CDR3 reads TGCGCCAGCAGCCAAGATCCGACAGGGGGCATGGCGGGGCAGCCCCAGCATTTT.

There are many counts of this clonotype. The chain combines TRBV7-9 with TRBJ2-1; D is undetermined. The CDR3 has 10 residues. Trimming left V 4 bases short and J 7 bases short, with 2 bases between. Per germline, CDR1 SEHNR and CDR2 FQNEAQ (reference sequence). The CDR3 region has the DNA TGTGCCAGCAGCTCTAATGAGCAGTTCTTC. As protein: CASSSNEQFF.

A single count supports this clonotype. V and J are TRBV5-1 and TRBJ2-3; a weak D match, TRBD2 (5 bases). This CDR3 comprises 15 residues. CDR1 and CDR2 (germline): SGHRS, YFSETQ. V was trimmed by 1 base and J by 1 base, leaving 10 bases between them. The CDR3 here is CASSLRLARTDTQYF. CDR3 DNA: TGCGCCAGCAGCTTGCGTCTAGCCCGCACAGATACGCAGTATTTT.

CDR3: CASSRSGAYNEQFF. For the CDR3, the DNA is TGCGCCAGCAGCCGTAGCGGGGCCTACAATGAGCAGTTCTTC. V gene TRBV4-1 combines with J gene TRBJ2-1; the match to TRBD2 covers 8 bases. The trim removed 4 bases at V and 2 bases at J, leaving 1 base unmatched. CDR1 is MGHRA and CDR2 is YSYEKL in the germline V gene. There are 14 residues in the CDR3.

At least ten counts were recorded for this clonotype. The chain carries TRBV2 and TRBJ2-1; 9 bases agree with TRBD2. The V and J ends lost 5 bases and 6 bases, in that order; junction bases with no gene match: 11. The CDR3 spans 16 residues. Germline CDR1 reads SNHLY; CDR2 reads FYNNEI. DNA of the CDR3: TGTGCCAGCAGTCCTCTTAGCGGGAGAGGAGGCAATGAGCAGTTCTTC. Its translation is CASSPLSGRGGNEQFF.

The table lists this clonotype with a few counts. This chain links TRBV5-1 with TRBJ1-1; D ambiguous. Trimming pared 0 bases from V and 0 bases from J, leaving 6 bases between. The CDR3 has 14 residues. Germline V CDR1 and CDR2: SGHRS, YFSETQ. In DNA, the CDR3 is TGCGCCAGCAGCTTGGACAGTTTGAACACTGAAGCTTTCTTT. Translated: CASSLDSLNTEAFF.

The V gene is TRBV3-1, the J gene TRBJ1-2, with D perhaps matching TRBD1 (6 bases). This CDR3 contains 15 residues. V gave up 4 bases and J gave up 8 bases, with 20 bases separating them. From germline, CDR1 is LGHDT and CDR2 YNNKEL (reference sequence). This chain's CDR3 is CASSRIPGQREGYTF. CDR3 bases: TGTGCCAGCAGCCGAATACCTGGACAGCGAGAAGGCTACACCTTC.

The chain joins TRBV14 to TRBJ2-3; no definite D call. The CDR3 contains 14 residues. The V gene's germline CDR1 is SGHDN and CDR2 FVKESK. Deletions cut 4 bases from V and 1 base from J, with 9 bases between. CDR3 residues: CASSLFRRTDTQYF. CDR3 DNA sequence: TGTGCCAGCAGCCTCTTTAGGCGCACAGATACGCAGTATTTT.

This clonotype was counted between two and nine times. The chain links TRBV27 to TRBJ1-2, with TRBD1 matching over 9 bases. With 6 bases clipped from V and 2 bases from J, the junction kept 7 bases outside the gene matches. Germline V gene lookup returns CDR1 MNHEY and CDR2 SMNVEV (reference sequence). CDR3 length equals 15 residues. The CDR3 DNA reads as TGTGCCAGCAGACCATGGACAGGGGACAACTATGGCTACACCTTC. It encodes CASRPWTGDNYGYTF.

In its sample, this clonotype was seen many times. This sequence joins TRBV2 and TRBJ1-2; D is uncertain. This CDR3 region has 12 residues. Per germline, CDR1 SNHLY and CDR2 FYNNEI. V was pared by 5 bases and J by 8 bases, with 12 bases between. CDR3: CASSIEKMGYTF. The CDR3 bases are TGTGCCAGCAGTATCGAGAAAATGGGCTACACCTTC.

This clonotype was counted at least ten times. V usage is TRBV6-6 and J usage is TRBJ2-1, with TRBD2 identical over 14 bases. CDR3 length equals 16 residues. The V and J ends lost 4 bases and 8 bases, in that order; junction bases with no gene match: 7. Germline V gene data show CDR1 as MNHNY and CDR2 as SVGAGI (reference sequence). As DNA, the CDR3 is TGTGCCAGCAGTTCCACGGGACTAGCGGGAGCTCATGAGCAGTTCTTC. Protein sequence: CASSSTGLAGAHEQFF.